This T cell receptor (beta chain) was identified in a study of T cell responses to AZD1222 COVID-19 vaccine. The trim removed 6 bases at V and 2 bases at J, leaving 1 base unmatched. CDR1 SQVTM and CDR2 ANQGSEA come from the germline V gene. The CDR3 contains 12 residues. Clones were sequenced by immunoSEQ multiplex PCR, and TCRdb holds only the in-frame ones, with some missing. The sample has more than 95,000 clones; 88% are singletons. The receptor was isolated from an adult in good health. V is TRBV29-1 and J is TRBJ1-2, with TRBD1 identical over 9 bases. The specimen was peripheral blood, collected on day 0 of AZD1222 vaccination. The CDR3 region has the DNA TGCAGCGTAGGACAGGGGAACTATGGCTACACCTTC. Translating it yields CSVGQGNYGYTF.